These 30 T cell receptor beta chains were all obtained from the same sample, sequenced in a study of T cell clonality in common variable immunodeficiency. The data were produced by immunoSEQ multiplex PCR, yet TCRdb's version contains in-frame clones alone and is incomplete. This sample comprises just over 15,000 clones, none seen once only. No antigens are known for them. Study results and limitations: Fewer deletions and N-nucleotide insertions were reportedly seen in common variable immunodeficiency TCR beta sequences.

What was sequenced was peripheral blood mononuclear cells. The receptors derive from a human donor with common variable immunodeficiency.

Of note for this clone: The CDR3 extends 3 residues past the end of the read, so its final part is completed from the germline J gene. The chain has TRBV6-1 and TRBJ2-7; the D call may be TRBD1 or TRBD2 (5 bases each). V lost 0 bases, J lost 4 bases, and 13 bases lay in between. In germline, CDR1 is MNHNS, CDR2 SASEGT. This CDR3 has 15 amino acids. CDR3 sequence: CASSEALRGRYEQYF. CDR3 bases read: TGTGCCAGCAGTGAAGCGCTGAGGGGCCGGTACGAG.

This clone appeared a few times. The read terminates 3 residues ahead of where the CDR3 ends, so the germline J gene completes it. J is TRBJ2-7 and V is TRBV30; tentative D call: TRBD2 (7 bases). The CDR3 covers 16 residues. Looked up from germline, CDR1 is GTSNPN and CDR2 is SVGIG (reference sequence). V gave up 0 bases and J gave up 4 bases, with 19 bases separating them. The CDR3 bases that were read are TGTGCCTGGAGTGTAACGCGGGGGCTCCCCCCATACGAG. Translation gives CAWSVTRGLPPYE. The entire CDR3 is CAWSVTRGLPPYEQYF.

This clone was counted a few times. The read finishes 3 residues shy of the CDR3 end, and the germline J gene is used to complete it. This chain connects TRBV19 to TRBJ1-5; D might be TRBD1 (6 bases). CDR3 length: 15 amino acids. CDR1 and CDR2 (germline): LNHDA, SQIVND (reference sequence). V was cut by 3 bases and J by 0 bases, with 9 bases left in between. Partial CDR3 DNA: TGTGCCAGTAGTATCGACAGGTATAGCAATCAGCCC. Translated: CASSIDRYSNQP. The whole CDR3 reads CASSIDRYSNQPQHF.

In this sample, this clone turned up many times. Sequencing ends 3 residues short of the CDR3 end; the germline J gene provides the rest. V and J are TRBV7-9 and TRBJ1-6; D unresolved. The CDR3 has 14 amino acids. With 3 bases removed from V and 10 bases from J, the gap between germline ends came to 13 bases. The V gene's germline CDR1 is SEHNR and CDR2 FQNEAQ (reference sequence). The sequenced CDR3 bases are TGTGCCAGCAGCTTCTTAGGTGCGGAGTCACCC. This codes for CASSFLGAESP. The full-length CDR3 reads as CASSFLGAESPLHF.

This clone was found many times. The CDR3 end falls 3 residues outside the read, so it is completed with the germline J gene. V usage is TRBV10-3 and J usage is TRBJ1-2; 8 bases are shared with TRBD1. V gave up 6 bases and J gave up 7 bases; unmatched junction bases: 7. The CDR3 has 13 amino acids. CDR1 ENHRY and CDR2 SYGVKD come from the germline V gene. The CDR3 is CAIRDLTGVGYTF. The covered CDR3 bases are TGTGCCATCAGAGACTTGACAGGGGTTGGC.

This clone was found a few times. Coverage ceases 3 residues before the CDR3 finishes, and the germline J gene fills in the end. The chain links TRBV7-9 to TRBJ1-2; tentatively, D is TRBD1 (6 bases). V was clipped by 5 bases and J by 4 bases, with 11 bases between them. CDR1 is SEHNR, CDR2 FQNEAQ, per germline (reference sequence). This CDR3 spans 13 amino acids. The chain's CDR3 is CASSAGQSYGYTF. Partial CDR3 DNA: TGTGCCAGCAGCGCCGGACAGAGCTATGGC. Full variable domain (outside the CDR3, taken from reference TRBV7-9 and TRBJ1-2): DTGVSQNPRHKITKRGQNVTFRCDPISEHNRLYWYRQTLGQGPEFLTYFQNEAQLEKSRLLSDRFSAERPKGSFSTLEIQRTEQGDSAMYLCASSAGQSYGYTFGSGTRLTVV.

This clone was detected only a few times. The read halts 3 residues ahead of the CDR3 end, with the missing end drawn from the germline J gene. This rearrangement joins TRBV7-8 to TRBJ1-1; TRBD1 aligns across 8 bases. The CDR3 is made up of 12 amino acids. Germline V gene lookup returns CDR1 SGHVS and CDR2 FQNEAQ. Unmatched junction bases numbered 4, after V lost 6 bases and J lost 7 bases. The CDR3 sequence is CASSLTGVEAFF. The CDR3 DNA, read in part, is TGTGCCAGCAGTTTGACAGGGGTTGAA.

With regard to this clone: From the germline J gene comes the end of the CDR3, since the read stops 3 residues before it. The J gene is TRBJ2-1, the V gene TRBV2; D not certain. Per germline, CDR1 SNHLY and CDR2 FYNNEI. The CDR3 has 11 residues. V was clipped by 8 bases and J by 7 bases, with 9 bases between them. The CDR3 sequence: CASFQENEQFF. The sequenced CDR3 bases are TGTGCCAGCTTTCAGGAAAATGAG.

Details on this clone: The sequenced fragment ends 3 residues before the CDR3 boundary, so the rest is inferred from the germline J gene. The V gene is TRBV6-2 or TRBV6-3, the J gene TRBJ1-1; 7 nucleotides match TRBD1. Per germline, CDR1 MNHEY and CDR2 SVGEGT. The CDR3 totals 14 residues. V lost 6 bases and J lost 1; bases outside the gene matches: 5. The CDR3 sequence: CASRQGFRNTEAFF. The DNA read from the CDR3 is TGTGCCAGCAGACAGGGGTTTAGGAACACTGAA.

There are a few counts of this clone. Sequencing ends 3 residues short of the CDR3 end; the germline J gene provides the rest. The V and J genes are TRBV18 and TRBJ1-4; 9 nucleotides agree with TRBD1. Trimming at V came to 2 bases and at J to 6 bases, leaving 1 base not matched to a gene. The CDR3 runs 14 residues. Germline V CDR1 and CDR2: KGHSH, LQKENI. CDR3 DNA, as far as it was read: TGTGCCAGCTCACCAGACAGGGGGGATGAAAAA. It is translated as CASSPDRGDEK. The complete CDR3 protein is CASSPDRGDEKLFF.

This clone is medium-sized. Read sequence stops 3 residues before the CDR3 end, and the germline J gene provides the missing end. The chain is built from TRBV2 and TRBJ1-1; no reliable D call. V gave up 6 bases and J gave up 0 bases, with 8 bases separating them. The germline gives CDR1 SNHLY, CDR2 FYNNEI. The CDR3 totals 13 residues. CDR3 residues: CASRPGLNTEAFF. CDR3 DNA (partial): TGTGCCAGCAGACCAGGCCTGAACACTGAA.

The table lists this clone with many counts. Read data end 3 residues before the CDR3 end; the end is taken from the germline J gene. The V and J genes are TRBV29-1 and TRBJ2-1; 7 positions match TRBD1. The trim removed 4 bases at V and 7 bases at J, leaving 7 bases unmatched. The length of the CDR3 is 13 residues. CDR1 is SQVTM, CDR2 ANQGSEA, per germline. This chain's CDR3 is CSVASQGENEQFF. The CDR3 bases that were read are TGCAGCGTTGCTTCTCAGGGGGAGAATGAG.

The DNA read from the CDR3 is TGTGCCAGCAGCTTAGGTAGTTCTAACTATGGC. As protein: CASSLGSSNYG. The complete CDR3 protein is CASSLGSSNYGYTF. This chain joins TRBV7-2 and TRBJ1-2; no reliable D call. The read falls 3 residues short of the CDR3 end, and the missing part is taken from the germline J gene. The V gene's germline CDR1 is SGHTA and CDR2 FQGNSA. V gave up 1 base and J gave up 0 bases, with 6 bases separating them. The CDR3 runs 14 residues.

In the case of this clone: The read ends 3 residues early relative to the CDR3; the germline J gene fills the gap. The rearrangement uses TRBV5-6 and TRBJ2-3; 8 bases align to TRBD2. The germline V gene encodes CDR1 SGHDT and CDR2 YYEEEE. This CDR3 spans 14 amino acids. With V trimmed by 4 bases and J by 3 bases, 4 bases remained unmatched. CDR3 DNA (partial): TGTGCCAGCAGCCCGGGACTAGTGACAGATACG. Protein product: CASSPGLVTDT. The whole CDR3 reads CASSPGLVTDTQYF.

A word on this clone: The read is 3 residues too short to cover the CDR3 end, so that end is filled in from the germline J gene. The chain joins TRBV6-1 to TRBJ2-1; D might be TRBD2 (5 bases). The CDR3 is made up of 14 amino acids. Germline CDR1 is MNHNS and CDR2 is SASEGT. V was clipped by 2 bases and J by 8 bases, with 13 bases between them. CDR3 bases read: TGTGCCAGCAGTGAAAGAACACGGGGTGATGAG. It codes for CASSERTRGDE. The entire CDR3 reads CASSERTRGDEQFF.

As concerns this clone: The read falls 3 residues short of the CDR3 end, and the missing part is taken from the germline J gene. The J gene is TRBJ2-5, the V gene TRBV30; maybe TRBD2 (7 bases). There are 14 residues in the CDR3. Trimming took 5 bases from V and 1 from J, leaving 14 bases between them. Germline loops: CDR1 GTSNPN, CDR2 SVGIG (reference sequence). The CDR3: CAWPRGAGQETQYF. The sequenced CDR3 bases are TGTGCCTGGCCACGGGGGGCCGGCCAAGAGACC.

Details on this clone: The sequenced fragment ends 3 residues before the CDR3 boundary, so the rest is inferred from the germline J gene. The chain carries TRBV19 and TRBJ2-3; 14 nucleotides match TRBD2. CDR1 LNHDA and CDR2 SQIVND come from the germline V gene (reference sequence). The CDR3 runs to 16 residues. V shed 7 bases, J shed 6 bases, and the junction held 9 bases outside the gene matches. The sequenced part of the CDR3 DNA is TGTGCCAGTATTAGGGGGACTAGCGGGAGCGAGGATACG. It encodes CASIRGTSGSEDT. In full, the CDR3 reads CASIRGTSGSEDTQYF.

This clone has more than one count but fewer than ten. From the germline J gene comes the end of the CDR3, since the read stops 3 residues before it. This chain connects TRBV2 to TRBJ2-7, with unresolved D. Trimming left V 8 bases short and J 0 bases short, with 11 bases between. The CDR3 totals 13 residues. Germline loops: CDR1 SNHLY, CDR2 FYNNEI. CDR3 loop: CASLGLSSYEQYF. The sequenced CDR3 bases are TGTGCCAGCCTCGGTCTGAGCTCCTACGAG.

This clone was counted between two and nine times. The read ends 3 residues shy of where the CDR3 ends; the end is completed using the germline J gene. This chain links TRBV19 with TRBJ2-2, with D perhaps matching TRBD1 (6 bases). The CDR3 is made up of 14 amino acids. Germline loops: CDR1 LNHDA, CDR2 SQIVND (reference sequence). V lost 8 bases, J lost 3 bases, and 13 bases lay in between. Partial CDR3 DNA: TGTGCCAGTCGAGGACAGAGGGACACCGGGGAG. As protein: CASRGQRDTGE. In full, the CDR3 reads CASRGQRDTGELFF.

This clone came up a few times. The sequenced fragment ends 3 residues before the CDR3 boundary, so the rest is inferred from the germline J gene. The chain links TRBV18 to TRBJ1-2; unclear D gene. This CDR3 contains 12 residues. CDR1 and CDR2 (germline): KGHSH, LQKENI. The CDR3: CASSPRGFRYTF. The covered CDR3 bases are TGTGCCAGCTCACCCCGGGGATTTCGC.

In its sample, this clone ranks as medium-sized (0.01 to 0.1%). The CDR3 is cut off 3 residues early in the read; its end comes from the germline J gene. The chain is built from TRBV20-1 and TRBJ2-3; D is unresolved. CDR1 and CDR2 (germline): DFQATT, SNEGSKA (reference sequence). The CDR3 sequence is 12 residues long. Trimming took 6 bases from V and 6 from J, leaving 13 bases between them. This CDR3 is CSALGHTDTQYF. The covered CDR3 bases are TGCAGTGCCCTAGGCCATACCGATACG.

The CDR3 DNA, read in part, is TGTGCCAGCAGCTTAACCCCGGGTACG. It yields the protein CASSLTPGT. The entire CDR3 sequence reads CASSLTPGTQYF. The chain couples TRBV7-2 to TRBJ2-3, with D unresolved. The CDR3 end lies 3 residues beyond the end of the read and is filled in from the germline J gene. The V gene lost 2 bases and the J gene lost 8 bases, with 8 bases spanning the gap. The germline V gene has CDR1 SGHTA and CDR2 FQGNSA. This CDR3 comprises 12 residues.

Comments on this clone: The CDR3 is cut off 3 residues early in the read; its end comes from the germline J gene. V is TRBV5-1 and J is TRBJ1-2, with D possibly matching TRBD1 (5 bases). V lost 0 bases and J 2 bases, leaving 8 bases between the germline ends. Germline lookup yields CDR1 SGHRS and CDR2 YFSETQ. The CDR3 extends over 14 amino acids. CDR3 bases read: TGCGCCAGCAGCTTGGGCCAGGGAAACTATGGC. Amino acids: CASSLGQGNYG. The whole CDR3 sequence is CASSLGQGNYGYTF.

This clone was seen at least ten times. Read coverage stops 3 residues before the CDR3 terminus; the germline J gene supplies the remainder. The V gene is TRBV7-9, the J gene TRBJ2-1; 10 positions match TRBD2. Germline lookup yields CDR1 SEHNR and CDR2 FQNEAQ (reference sequence). Trimming removed 10 bases from V and 5 bases from J; junction bases left unmatched: 11. CDR3 length equals 15 residues. CDR3 DNA, as far as it was read: TGTGCCACCTACTCTAGCGGGAGTAGTAACAATGAG. Protein product: CATYSSGSSNNE. The full CDR3 reads CATYSSGSSNNEQFF.

Worth noting for this clone: From the germline J gene comes the end of the CDR3, since the read stops 3 residues before it. The genes are TRBV19 and TRBJ1-2, with TRBD1 as a possible D gene (5 bases). CDR1 and CDR2 (germline): LNHDA, SQIVND (reference sequence). Trimming stripped 6 bases from V and 1 base from J, with 9 bases between. CDR3 length: 13 residues. CDR3 sequence reads: CASSRDSNYGYTF. The covered CDR3 bases are TGTGCCAGTAGCAGAGACAGTAACTATGGC.

Remarks on this clone: The sequenced fragment ends 3 residues before the CDR3 boundary, so the rest is inferred from the germline J gene. The rearrangement links TRBV2 to TRBJ2-7; TRBD1 is a possible D gene (5 bases). V shed 10 bases and J shed 0 bases, with 7 bases lying between them. Germline CDR1 is SNHLY and CDR2 is FYNNEI. This CDR3 contains 11 residues. The sequenced part of the CDR3 DNA is TGTGCCACCGGACACTCCTACGAG. Protein sequence: CATGHSYE. The CDR3 in its entirety is CATGHSYEQYF.

The covered CDR3 bases are TGTGCCAGCAGCTTGGACCCAGCGGGGGTTTACGAG. Translation: CASSLDPAGVYE. The full-length CDR3 reads as CASSLDPAGVYEQYF. This chain joins TRBV5-5 and TRBJ2-7; TRBD2 aligns across 8 bases. The CDR3 end is not reached by the read, which stops 3 residues before it; the germline J gene fills it in. This CDR3 has 15 amino acids. The V and J ends lost 0 bases and 4 bases, in that order; junction bases with no gene match: 6. Germline V gene lookup returns CDR1 SGHKS and CDR2 YYEKEE (reference sequence).

Concerning this clone: The CDR3 goes on 3 residues after the read ends, and that part is filled in from the germline J gene. The genes are TRBV2 and TRBJ2-1, with 16 bases matching TRBD2. Trimming cost V 6 bases and J 8 bases; bases outside gene matches: 13. The CDR3 totals 18 residues. The germline V gene has CDR1 SNHLY and CDR2 FYNNEI. Partial CDR3 DNA: TGTGCCAGCAGGAGGGGACTAGCGGGGGGGCCTGGCGTCTATGAG. Translating gives CASRRGLAGGPGVYE. The full CDR3 reads CASRRGLAGGPGVYEQFF.

Turning to this clone: The read gets to within 3 residues of the CDR3 end, and the germline J gene fills in the rest. The chain carries TRBV18 and TRBJ2-2; 7 bases are shared with TRBD1. The V segment lost 1 base and the J segment 8 bases; nucleotides outside the gene matches: 7. Per the germline V gene, CDR1 is KGHSH and CDR2 is LQKENI. This CDR3 has 15 amino acids. CDR3 protein: CASSPRDSGAGELFF. CDR3 DNA, as far as it was read: TGTGCCAGCTCACCACGGGACAGTGGGGCTGGGGAG.

This CDR3 reads CASSPRRASGNEQFF. CDR3 DNA (partial): TGTGCCAGCAGCCCGCGGCGGGCTAGCGGAAATGAG. This sequence joins TRBV7-8 and TRBJ2-1; 7 bases are a match to TRBD2. The read is 3 residues too short to cover the CDR3 end, so that end is filled in from the germline J gene. V shed 5 bases and J 7 bases; nucleotides not matched to a gene: 11. Germline V gene lookup returns CDR1 SGHVS and CDR2 FQNEAQ. This CDR3 is built from 15 residues.